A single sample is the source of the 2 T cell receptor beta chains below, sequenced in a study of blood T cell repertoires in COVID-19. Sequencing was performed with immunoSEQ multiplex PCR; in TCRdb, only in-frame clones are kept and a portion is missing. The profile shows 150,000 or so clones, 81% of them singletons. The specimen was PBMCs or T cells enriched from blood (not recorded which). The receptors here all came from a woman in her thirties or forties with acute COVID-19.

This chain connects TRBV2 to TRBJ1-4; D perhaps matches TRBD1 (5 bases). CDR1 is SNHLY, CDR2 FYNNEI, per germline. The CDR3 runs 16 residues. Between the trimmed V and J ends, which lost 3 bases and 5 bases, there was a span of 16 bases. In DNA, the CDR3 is TGTGCCAGCAGTGACCCCAGGGCTCGGACCAATGAAAAACTGTTTTTT. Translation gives CASSDPRARTNEKLFF. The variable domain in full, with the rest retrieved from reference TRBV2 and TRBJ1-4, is EPEVTQTPSHQVTQMGQEVILRCVPISNHLYFYWYRQILGQKVEFLVSFYNNEISEKSEIFDDQFSVERPDGSNFTLKIRSTKLEDSAMYFCASSDPRARTNEKLFFGSGTQLSVL.

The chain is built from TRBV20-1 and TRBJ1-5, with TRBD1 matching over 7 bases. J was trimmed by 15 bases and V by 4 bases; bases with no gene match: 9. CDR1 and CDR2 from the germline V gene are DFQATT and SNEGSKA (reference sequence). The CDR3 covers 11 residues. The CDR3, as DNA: TGCAGTGCTACTGAGGGACAGCGGGTGCATTTT. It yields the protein CSATEGQRVHF.